This T cell receptor beta chain was sequenced for a study of T cells after yellow fever vaccination (dated by TCRdb to between 2018 and 2020). Context from the whole study: Libraries from fractions with low cell numbers were prepared with the SMART-Seq v4 Ultra Low Input RNA kit. Two healthy male donors made up the cohort, one aged 18 to 30 years and the other aged 30 to 40 years. Bulk PBMC replicates and cell subsets were isolated from blood drawn at multiple timepoints before and after both primary and secondary immunization. To follow T-cell clones before and after primary and booster YFV17D yellow fever vaccination, bulk TCR alpha and beta repertoires were sequenced over time.

TCR cDNA was made using 5'RACE template switching, a step that added a universal primer site and unique molecular identifiers. Priming of cDNA synthesis was performed from both the TCR alpha and TCR beta constant segments. Library amplification used two PCR steps, and the second PCR step added sample barcodes and sequencing adapters. Sequencing of the libraries was done on either Illumina HiSeq 2500 (2x100 bp) or NovaSeq (2x150 bp). As for the original processing: Demultiplexing of reads and collapsing into UMI consensus sequences were performed with MIGEC, and V(D)J alignment was carried out with MiXCR. Vaccine-responding clonotypes were identified with edgeR using replicate PBMC samples, with FDR below 0.01 and a log2 fold change above 5 up to day 15 being required. Each bulk clonotype was labeled CD4 or CD8 based on which sequenced repertoire, CD4 or CD8, contained the clonotype at higher abundance. The public reads were reanalyzed by TCRdb: fastp trimming at Q25, MiXCR alignment, in-frame beta chains only. Rows matching on CDR3 protein sequence are summarized as one entry with the most common DNA and genes. Here the V and J calls rest on TCRdb's processing, not on the authors' analysis. Across this sample there are 90,000 to 150,000 distinct CDR3 sequences, with about 6.8% seen only once. The top ten clones comprise 2.7% of the sample.

Read against the paper, the sample's treatment or condition label means: live attenuated yellow fever vaccine strain. PBMCs were isolated from peripheral blood using a standard Ficoll-Paque protocol. Dynabeads CD4 and CD8 positive selection kits were used to isolate the CD4 and CD8 T-cell fractions. TriZol was used to extract RNA from bulk PBMCs, from CD4 and CD8 fractions, and from dextramer-positive and dextramer-negative fractions. Overall results and qualifications from the work: The secondary T-cell response was weaker than the primary response but faster, peaking on day 5 instead of day 15. Only a couple of donors were included in the study, so the extent to which the findings can be generalized is limited. After the booster, most of the clones that had expanded following primary vaccination were detected again (around 95% of CD4 and around 88% of CD8), which suggests that memory was broadly maintained. Because abundant contaminating clonotypes from the bulk population could be contained in FACS-sorted repertoires, computational filtering was required. A small share of clonotypes occurred in both CD4 and CD8 compartments, likely arising from convergent recombination.

This clonotype has a handful of counts. Which antigen it targets is not known. Within one base of it there is no much larger clone, and no base qualities were kept. V drops 1 base and J drops 11 bases, leaving 9 bases in between. From a lookup of the germline V gene, CDR1 and CDR2 are SGHTA and FQGNSA. The CDR3, cysteine through phenylalanine, is 13 amino acids long. Only the CDR3 portion is preserved as DNA: 39 bases, with reading frame beginning at the first base. Sequences were derived from CD4+ T cells sorted from PBMCs, sampled roughly 47 days after the first yellow fever vaccination. The TCR sequence derives from a man younger than 35 who received the YFV17D yellow fever vaccine. The receptor chain draws on TRBV7-2 and TRBJ1-6, with the D gene not confidently named. The CDR3 loop reads CASSLVDVPPLHF. Read as DNA, the sequence is TGTGCCAGCAGCTTAGTCGATGTACCACCCCTCCACTTT. The CDR3, completed at both ends by the reference TRBV7-2 and TRBJ1-6 genes, gives the full variable domain GAGVSQSPSNKVTEKGKDVELRCDPISGHTALYWYRQSLGQGLEFLIYFQGNSAPDKSGLPSDRFSAERTGGSVSTLTIQRTQQEDSAVYLCASSLVDVPPLHFGNGTRLTVT.